These T cell receptor beta chains were read from a single sample in a study of low-dose radiotherapy and immunotherapy resistance in tumors. MiXCR, applied by TCRdb to the reads, yields one record per CDR3 protein. Seen here are 80,000 or so distinct CDR3 sequences, less than 20% observed once, and the top ten hold approximately 1.5%. The sequencing used PBMCs, collected after low-dose radiotherapy plus immunotherapy. The origin of the receptors is a male donor with prostate cancer. The CDR3 runs from the conserved cysteine through the conserved F or W. The order of the fields is D gene, V gene, J gene, clone size, CDR3 protein, CDR3 DNA. A D gene is named only where the DNA matches it firmly. Clone size is stated in some rows and not others, as once, few, many or a class when expanded.

>NA|TRBV9|TRBJ2-2|NA
CASSGDAHTGELFF
TGTGCCAGCAGCGGGGACGCTCACACCGGGGAGCTGTTTTTT
>TRBD2|TRBV5-1|TRBJ2-1|many
CASSSGPGGNEQFF
TGCGCCAGCAGTTCGGGGCCGGGGGGAAATGAGCAGTTCTTC
>NA|TRBV9|TRBJ1-1|few
CASRSISAPEAFF
TGTGCCAGCAGAAGCATAAGCGCCCCTGAAGCTTTCTTT
>TRBD1|TRBV28|TRBJ1-1|many
CASSLARAGGRAEAFF
TGTGCCAGCAGTCTAGCCCGGGCAGGGGGAAGAGCTGAAGCTTTCTTT
>NA|TRBV28|TRBJ1-6|many
CASNSAGRSNSPLHF
TGTGCCAGCAACTCGGCAGGGAGAAGTAATTCACCCCTCCACTTT
>TRBD2|TRBV29-1|TRBJ2-3|many
CSVRTSGHSTDTQYF
TGCAGCGTCCGGACTAGCGGGCATAGCACAGATACGCAGTATTTT
>TRBD1|TRBV28|TRBJ1-4|many
CASSLQGAPNEKLFF
TGTGCCAGCAGTTTACAGGGGGCTCCTAATGAAAAACTGTTTTTT
>NA|TRBV12-3/TRBV12-4|TRBJ2-3|NA
CASSLGVSDTQYF
TGTGCCAGCTCCTTGGGAGTTTCTGATACGCAGTATTTT
>NA|TRBV21-1|TRBJ2-3|many
CASSPKTQVRYF
TGTGCCAGCAGCCCGAAGACCCAGGTGCGATATTTT
>TRBD2|TRBV5-4|TRBJ2-5|NA
CASSLFLGREGQQETQYF
TGTGCCAGCAGCTTGTTTCTGGGGCGGGAGGGCCAACAAGAGACCCAGTACTTC
>NA|TRBV21-1|TRBJ1-1|many
CASSKEFGGNEAFF
TGTGCCAGCAGCAAAGAATTCGGGGGGAATGAAGCTTTCTTT
>NA|TRBV19|TRBJ1-2|many
CASSITGPGHYGYTF
TGTGCCAGTAGTATCACAGGTCCAGGTCACTATGGCTACACCTTC
>TRBD2|TRBV10-3|TRBJ2-1|many
CAISQTSVDNEQFF
TGTGCCATCAGCCAGACTAGCGTTGACAATGAGCAGTTCTTC
>NA|TRBV30|TRBJ2-3|many
CAWSLRGTGYTDTQYF
TGTGCCTGGAGCTTGAGGGGGACTGGATACACAGATACGCAGTATTTT
>NA|TRBV4-3|TRBJ2-6|many
CASSQDRGSGANVLTF
TGCGCCAGCAGCCAAGATCGGGGCTCTGGGGCCAACGTCCTGACTTTC
>TRBD1|TRBV24-1|TRBJ2-3|NA
CATSPDRILGDTQYF
TGTGCCACCAGTCCGGACAGGATTTTAGGAGATACGCAGTATTTT
>TRBD1|TRBV27|TRBJ2-1|NA
CASRKGAPLNEQFF
TGTGCCAGCAGGAAGGGGGCCCCTTTGAATGAGCAGTTCTTC
>TRBD1|TRBV7-9|TRBJ1-2|many
CASALQGANYGYTF
TGTGCCAGCGCGCTACAGGGGGCTAACTATGGCTACACCTTC
>TRBD1|TRBV29-1|TRBJ1-2|many
CSTWDRGINGYTF
TGCAGCACCTGGGACAGGGGAATCAATGGCTACACCTTC
>NA|TRBV28|TRBJ2-1|many
CASSLGREQFF
TGTGCCAGCTCCCTAGGGCGTGAGCAGTTCTTC
>NA|TRBV19|TRBJ1-1|many
CASSQGGFLNTEAFF
TGTGCCAGTAGTCAGGGCGGATTCTTGAACACTGAAGCTTTCTTT
>NA|TRBV5-1|TRBJ2-1|many
CASSLSRMDNEQFF
TGCGCCAGCAGCTTGTCGAGGATGGACAATGAGCAGTTCTTC
>TRBD1|TRBV28|TRBJ2-2|NA
CASSLSPGQGVTGELFF
TGTGCCAGCAGTTTATCCCCGGGACAGGGAGTTACTGGGGAGCTGTTTTTT
>NA|TRBV6-2/TRBV6-3|TRBJ2-3|many
CASSYSGGTDTQYF
TGTGCCAGCAGTTACTCCGGGGGAACAGATACGCAGTATTTT
>NA|TRBV9|TRBJ2-7|many
CASSVSDKAYSEQYF
TGTGCCAGCAGCGTGAGCGACAAGGCGTATTCCGAGCAGTACTTC
>TRBD2|TRBV18|TRBJ2-1|many
CASSPKTSGSFYNEQFF
TGTGCCAGCTCACCAAAGACTAGCGGGAGCTTCTACAATGAGCAGTTCTTC
>NA|TRBV9|TRBJ1-1|many
CASSVDPVTDTEAFF
TGTGCCAGCAGCGTAGACCCGGTTACAGACACTGAAGCTTTCTTT
>TRBD2|TRBV6-6|TRBJ2-2|NA
CASRPLADTGELFF
TGTGCCAGCAGGCCTCTAGCGGACACCGGGGAGCTGTTTTTT
>NA|TRBV6-2/TRBV6-3|TRBJ2-3|many
CASSPPRGQLWSTDTQYF
TGTGCCAGCAGTCCCCCCAGAGGACAACTTTGGAGCACAGATACGCAGTATTTT
>NA|TRBV7-2|TRBJ1-2|many
CASSRDTGARYGYTF
TGTGCCAGCAGCCGAGATACCGGGGCGCGCTATGGCTACACCTTC
>NA|TRBV7-2|TRBJ2-7|many
CASTPSREYEQYF
TGTGCCAGCACCCCCTCCCGGGAATACGAGCAGTACTTC
>TRBD1|TRBV28|TRBJ1-2|many
CASRDRVWGYTF
TGTGCCAGCCGGGACAGGGTCTGGGGCTACACCTTC